This T cell receptor beta chain was identified during a study of CD8 T cells in Susac syndrome. RNA amounts of about 0.45 to 1 ug underwent reverse transcription with random hexamers. One entry per CDR3 protein results from TCRdb running MiXCR on the immunoSEQ multiplex PCR reads. The sample includes 300,000 to 350,000 distinct CDR3 sequences, about 90% of them seen just once. Sequencing of TCR beta, carried out with a high-throughput approach, was applied to CD8+ and CD4+ T cells from the blood. Input material: CD4+ T cells from PBMCs. The clonotype comes from a human donor with multiple sclerosis.

The CDR3 loop is CASRRVGARGYTF. Here the CDR3 DNA reads TGTGCCAGCCGGCGGGTTGGGGCAAGAGGCTACACCTTC. V usage is TRBV27 and J usage is TRBJ1-2, with D possibly TRBD1 on 5 matching bases. The CDR3 is 13 residues long. V lost 8 bases and J lost 8, with 18 bases in between. The germline gives CDR1 MNHEY, CDR2 SMNVEV (reference sequence).